This paragraph covers one T cell receptor beta chain sequence. Method: immunoSEQ multiplex PCR; TCRdb's copy keeps in-frame clones and lacks some. The sample has about 50,000 clones, approximately 75% seen once. CDR3 length equals 14 residues. The germline V gene has CDR1 LNHDA and CDR2 SQIVND (reference sequence). V lost 6 bases, J lost 5 bases, and 2 bases stayed unmatched. These data belong to a study of cytotoxic CD8 clonotypes in ibrutinib-treated CLL. This TCR was sampled from a human donor with chronic lymphocytic leukemia. The rearrangement uses TRBV19 and TRBJ2-1; TRBD2 matches 12 bases. Sequenced here: PBMCs, sampled after 12 months of ibrutinib treatment. CDR3 loop: CASRLAGGHNEQFF. The CDR3 region has the DNA TGTGCCAGTAGGCTAGCGGGAGGGCACAATGAGCAGTTCTTC.